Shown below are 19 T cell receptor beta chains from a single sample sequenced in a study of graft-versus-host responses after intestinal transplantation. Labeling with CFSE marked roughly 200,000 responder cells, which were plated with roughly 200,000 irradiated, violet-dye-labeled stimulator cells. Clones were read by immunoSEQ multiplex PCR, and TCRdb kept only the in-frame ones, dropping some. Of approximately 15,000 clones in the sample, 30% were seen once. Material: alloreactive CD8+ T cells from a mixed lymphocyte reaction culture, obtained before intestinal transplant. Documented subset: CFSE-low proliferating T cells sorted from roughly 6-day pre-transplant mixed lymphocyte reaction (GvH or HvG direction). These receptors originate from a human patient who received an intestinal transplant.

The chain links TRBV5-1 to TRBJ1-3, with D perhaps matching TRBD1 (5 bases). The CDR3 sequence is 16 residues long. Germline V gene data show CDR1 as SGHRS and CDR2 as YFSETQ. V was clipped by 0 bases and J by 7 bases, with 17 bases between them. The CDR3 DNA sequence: TGCGCCAGCAGCTTGGACACCCAGAAGGGACGTAACACCATATATTTT. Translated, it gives CASSLDTQKGRNTIYF.

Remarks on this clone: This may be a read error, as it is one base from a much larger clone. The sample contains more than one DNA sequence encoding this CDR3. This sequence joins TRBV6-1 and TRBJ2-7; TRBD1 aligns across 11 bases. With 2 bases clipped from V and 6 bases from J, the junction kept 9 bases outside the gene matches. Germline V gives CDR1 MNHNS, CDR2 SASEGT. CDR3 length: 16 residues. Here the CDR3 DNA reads TGTGCCAGCAGTGAACTCACTACGGGACAGGGGGGCGAGCAGTACTTC. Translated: CASSELTTGQGGEQYF.

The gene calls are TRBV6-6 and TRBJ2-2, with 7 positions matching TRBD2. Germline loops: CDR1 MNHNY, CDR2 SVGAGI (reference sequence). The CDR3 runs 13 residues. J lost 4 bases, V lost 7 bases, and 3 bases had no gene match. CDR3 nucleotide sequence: TGTGCCAGCAAGGGCGGGGGCACCGGGGAGCTGTTTTTT. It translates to CASKGGGTGELFF.

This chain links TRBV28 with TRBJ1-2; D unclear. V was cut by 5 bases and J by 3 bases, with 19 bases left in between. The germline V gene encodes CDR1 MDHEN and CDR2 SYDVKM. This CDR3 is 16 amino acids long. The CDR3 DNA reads TGTGCCAGCAGTCCCCCGGGGAGGGAGGGCGACTATGGCTACACCTTC. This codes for CASSPPGREGDYGYTF.

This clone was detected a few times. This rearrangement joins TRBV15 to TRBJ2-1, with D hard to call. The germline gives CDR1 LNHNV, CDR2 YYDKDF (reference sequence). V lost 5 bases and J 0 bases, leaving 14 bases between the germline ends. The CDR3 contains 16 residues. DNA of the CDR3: TGTGCCACCAGCGGACCTGAAATTCCCTCCTACAATGAGCAGTTCTTC. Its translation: CATSGPEIPSYNEQFF.

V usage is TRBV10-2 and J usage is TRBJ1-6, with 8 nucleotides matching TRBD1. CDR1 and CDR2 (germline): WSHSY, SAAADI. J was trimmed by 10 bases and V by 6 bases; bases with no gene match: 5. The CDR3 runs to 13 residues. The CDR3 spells CASRDREWSPLHF. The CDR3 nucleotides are TGCGCCAGCAGGGACAGGGAGTGGTCACCCCTCCACTTT.

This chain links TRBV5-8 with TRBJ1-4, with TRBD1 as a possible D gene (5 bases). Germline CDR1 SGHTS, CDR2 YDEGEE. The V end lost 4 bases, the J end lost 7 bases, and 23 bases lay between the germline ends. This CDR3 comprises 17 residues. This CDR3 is CASSPEATGRASEKLFF. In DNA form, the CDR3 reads TGTGCCAGCAGCCCGGAGGCTACGGGCAGGGCAAGTGAAAAACTGTTTTTT.

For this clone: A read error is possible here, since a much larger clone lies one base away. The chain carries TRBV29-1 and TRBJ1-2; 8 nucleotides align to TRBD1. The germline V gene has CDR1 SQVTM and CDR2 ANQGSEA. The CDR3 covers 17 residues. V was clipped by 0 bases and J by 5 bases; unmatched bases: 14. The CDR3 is CSVEDSGTGGSGYGYTF. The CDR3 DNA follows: TGCAGCGTTGAAGATAGCGGAACAGGGGGGAGTGGGTATGGCTACACCTTC. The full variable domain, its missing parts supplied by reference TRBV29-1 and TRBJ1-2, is SAVISQKPSRDICQRGTSLTIQCQVDSQVTMMFWYRQQPGQSLTLIATANQGSEATYESGFVIDKFPISRPNLTFSTLTVSNMSPEDSSIYLCSVEDSGTGGSGYGYTFGSGTRLTVV.

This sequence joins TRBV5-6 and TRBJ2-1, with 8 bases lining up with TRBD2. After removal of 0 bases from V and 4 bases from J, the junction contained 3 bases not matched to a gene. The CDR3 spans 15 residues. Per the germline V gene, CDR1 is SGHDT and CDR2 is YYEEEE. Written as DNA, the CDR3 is TGTGCCAGCAGCTTGGTGCGGGAGGCGTACAATGAGCAGTTCTTC. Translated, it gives CASSLVREAYNEQFF.

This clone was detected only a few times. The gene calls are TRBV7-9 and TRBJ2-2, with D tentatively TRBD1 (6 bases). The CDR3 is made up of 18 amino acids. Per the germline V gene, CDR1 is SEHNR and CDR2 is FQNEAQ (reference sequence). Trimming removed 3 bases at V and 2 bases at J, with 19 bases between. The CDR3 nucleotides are TGTGCCAGCAGCTTTGGGCCGCTGACAGGTCAAAACACCGGGGAGCTGTTTTTT. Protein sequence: CASSFGPLTGQNTGELFF.

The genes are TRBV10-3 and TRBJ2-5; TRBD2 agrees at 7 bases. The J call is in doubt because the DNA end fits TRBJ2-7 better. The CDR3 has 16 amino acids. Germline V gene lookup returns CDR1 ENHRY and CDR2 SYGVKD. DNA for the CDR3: TGTGCCATCAGTGAAGCCCCCGGGACTATGGTACACGAGCAGTACTTC. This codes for CAISEAPGTMVHEQYF.

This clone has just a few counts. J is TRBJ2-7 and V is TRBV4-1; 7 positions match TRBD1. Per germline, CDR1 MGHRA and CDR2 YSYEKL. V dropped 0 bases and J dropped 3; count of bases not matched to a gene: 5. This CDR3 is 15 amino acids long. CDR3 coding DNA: TGCGCCAGCAGCCAAGAACCCGGGACAGACTACGAGCAGTACTTC. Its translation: CASSQEPGTDYEQYF.

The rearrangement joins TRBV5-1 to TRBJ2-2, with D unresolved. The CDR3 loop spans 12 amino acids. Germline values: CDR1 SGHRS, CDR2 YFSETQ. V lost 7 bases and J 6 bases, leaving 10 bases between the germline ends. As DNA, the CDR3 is TGCGCCAGCCTCAAGGACCCCGGGGAGCTGTTTTTT. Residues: CASLKDPGELFF.

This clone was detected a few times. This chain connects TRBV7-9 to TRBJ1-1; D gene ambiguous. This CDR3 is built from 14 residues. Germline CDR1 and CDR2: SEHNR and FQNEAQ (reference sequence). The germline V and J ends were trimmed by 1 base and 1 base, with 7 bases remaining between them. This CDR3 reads CASSLGEGNTEAFF. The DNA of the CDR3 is TGTGCCAGCAGCTTAGGAGAGGGGAACACTGAAGCTTTCTTT.

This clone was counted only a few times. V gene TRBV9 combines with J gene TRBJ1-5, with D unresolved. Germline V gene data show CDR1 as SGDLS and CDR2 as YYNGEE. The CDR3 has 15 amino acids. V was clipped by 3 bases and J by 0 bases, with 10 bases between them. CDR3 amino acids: CASSEGGLSNQPQHF. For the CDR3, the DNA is TGTGCCAGCAGCGAGGGAGGGCTTAGCAATCAGCCCCAGCATTTT.

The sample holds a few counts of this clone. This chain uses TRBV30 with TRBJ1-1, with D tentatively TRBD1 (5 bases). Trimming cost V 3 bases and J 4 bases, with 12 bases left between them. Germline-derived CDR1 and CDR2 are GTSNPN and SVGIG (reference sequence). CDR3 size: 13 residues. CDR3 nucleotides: TGTGCCTGGAGCCCTACAGGTAGCACTGAAGCTTTCTTT. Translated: CAWSPTGSTEAFF.

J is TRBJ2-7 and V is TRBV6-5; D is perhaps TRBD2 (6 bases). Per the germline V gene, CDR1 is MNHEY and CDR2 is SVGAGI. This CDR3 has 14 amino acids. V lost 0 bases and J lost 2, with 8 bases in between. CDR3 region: CASSYSGLPYEQYF. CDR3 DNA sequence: TGTGCCAGCAGTTACTCGGGACTCCCCTACGAGCAGTACTTC.

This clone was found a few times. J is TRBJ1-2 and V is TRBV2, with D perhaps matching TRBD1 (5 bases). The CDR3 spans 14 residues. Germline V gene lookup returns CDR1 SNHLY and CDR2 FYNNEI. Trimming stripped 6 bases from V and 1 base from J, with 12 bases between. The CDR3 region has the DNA TGTGCCAGCAGGGCTCACAGGTTTAACTATGGCTACACCTTC. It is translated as CASRAHRFNYGYTF.

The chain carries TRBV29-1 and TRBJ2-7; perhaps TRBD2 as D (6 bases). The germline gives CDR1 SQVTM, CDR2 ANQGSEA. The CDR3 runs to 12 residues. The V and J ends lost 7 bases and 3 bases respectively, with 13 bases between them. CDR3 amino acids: CSGAGSSYEQYF. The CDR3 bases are TGCAGCGGGGCGGGATCTAGCTACGAGCAGTACTTC.